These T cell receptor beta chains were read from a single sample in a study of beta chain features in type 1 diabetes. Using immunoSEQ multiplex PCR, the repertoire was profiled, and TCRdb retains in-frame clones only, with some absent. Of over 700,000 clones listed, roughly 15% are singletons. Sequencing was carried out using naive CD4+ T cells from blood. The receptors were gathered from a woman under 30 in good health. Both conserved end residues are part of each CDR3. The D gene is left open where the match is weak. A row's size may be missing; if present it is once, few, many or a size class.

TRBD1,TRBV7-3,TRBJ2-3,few,TGTGCCAGCAGCCTGGGACAGGGTACAGATACGCAGTATTTT,CASSLGQGTDTQYF
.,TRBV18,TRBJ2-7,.,TGTGCCAGCTCACCAACCCTCGGGCCAGGGGCCAAGCAGTACTTC,CASSPTLGPGAKQYF
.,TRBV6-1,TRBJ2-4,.,TGTGCCAGCAATCCAACTAGAGCCAAAAACATTCAGTACTTC,CASNPTRAKNIQYF
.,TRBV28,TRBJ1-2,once,TGTGCCAGCAGCTCCGGAGACACCCGTATTAGGGGCTACACCTTC,CASSSGDTRIRGYTF
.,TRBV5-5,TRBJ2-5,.,TGTGCCAGCAGCTTGGGTCCGCTAGCGAGCAAAATCGGGACCCAGTACTTC,CASSLGPLASKIGTQYF
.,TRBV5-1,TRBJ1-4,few,TGCGCCAGCAGCTTGGCCGACCCTAATGAAAAACTGTTTTTT,CASSLADPNEKLFF
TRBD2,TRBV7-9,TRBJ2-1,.,TGTGCCAGCCACCCCGGTTCGGCGGGAGCAGGGTATGAGCAGTTCTTC,CASHPGSAGAGYEQFF
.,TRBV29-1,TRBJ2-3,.,TGCAGCGGGGAGGACAGGTTACCAGATACGCAGTATTTT,CSGEDRLPDTQYF
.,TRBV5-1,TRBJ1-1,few,TGCGCCAGCAGCTTTTATTCTCCCTTAGGGAACACTGAAGCTTTCTTT,CASSFYSPLGNTEAFF
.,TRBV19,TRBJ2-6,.,TGTGCCAGTAGTATCCGGGGCGGGAACTCTGGGGCCAACGTCCTGACTTTC,CASSIRGGNSGANVLTF